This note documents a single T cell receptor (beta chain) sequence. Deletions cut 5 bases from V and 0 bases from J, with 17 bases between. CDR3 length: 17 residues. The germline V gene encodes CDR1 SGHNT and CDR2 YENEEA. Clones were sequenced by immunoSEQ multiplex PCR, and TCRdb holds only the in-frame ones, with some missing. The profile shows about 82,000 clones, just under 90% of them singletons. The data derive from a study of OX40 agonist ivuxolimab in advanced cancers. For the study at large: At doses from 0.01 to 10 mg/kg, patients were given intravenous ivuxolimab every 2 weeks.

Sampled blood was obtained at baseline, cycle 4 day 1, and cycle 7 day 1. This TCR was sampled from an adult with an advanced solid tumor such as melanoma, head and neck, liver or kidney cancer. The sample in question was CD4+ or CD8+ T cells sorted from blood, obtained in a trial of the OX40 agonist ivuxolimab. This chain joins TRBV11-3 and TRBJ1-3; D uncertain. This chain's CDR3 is CASSPRTGLNSGNTIYF. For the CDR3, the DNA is TGTGCCAGCAGCCCGAGGACGGGATTAAACTCTGGAAACACCATATATTTT.